What follows are 22 T cell receptor beta chains derived from one specimen sequenced in a study of cytomegalovirus exposure and HLA in healthy donors. The PCR made use of 60 Vbeta and 13 Jbeta primers. Profiled with immunoSEQ multiplex PCR; TCRdb holds only in-frame clones, not every one. This sample has some 110,000 clones, with 70% to 80% found just once. The sample taken for sequencing was PBMCs. These receptors were collected from a woman younger than 35 in good health and CMV-seronegative.

The chain carries TRBV27 and TRBJ2-1; the match to TRBD2 covers 13 bases. The CDR3 length is 17 residues. V lost 3 bases, J lost 2 bases, and 4 bases stayed unmatched. Germline V CDR1 and CDR2: MNHEY, SMNVEV (reference sequence). CDR3 in DNA: TGTGCCAGCAGTTTCCGACTAGCGGGGGGAACCTACAATGAGCAGTTCTTC. Translated, it gives CASSFRLAGGTYNEQFF.

This chain uses TRBV4-1 with TRBJ2-1, with 11 bases aligning to TRBD2. Unmatched junction bases numbered 0, after V lost 3 bases and J lost 5 bases. Germline CDR1 and CDR2: MGHRA and YSYEKL. The CDR3 extends over 14 amino acids. CDR3: CASSQTSGNNEQFF. CDR3 bases: TGCGCCAGCAGCCAGACTAGCGGGAACAATGAGCAGTTCTTC.

The genes are TRBV5-6 and TRBJ1-1; D might be TRBD1 (5 bases). V lost 4 bases and J lost 4, with 17 bases in between. The CDR3 length is 15 residues. Germline-derived CDR1 and CDR2 are SGHDT and YYEEEE. The CDR3 nucleotides read TGTGCCAGCAGCCCGTATGGGTGGCAGGGCACTGAAGCTTTCTTT. Encoded protein: CASSPYGWQGTEAFF.

CDR3: CASSPPGQTYEQYF. The DNA for the CDR3 is TGTGCCAGCAGTCCCCCGGGACAGACCTACGAGCAGTACTTC. This chain uses TRBV7-9 with TRBJ2-7; 7 bases are a match to TRBD1. Looked up from germline, CDR1 is SEHNR and CDR2 is FQNEAQ (reference sequence). The CDR3 runs 14 residues. V dropped 6 bases and J dropped 2; count of bases not matched to a gene: 7.

Remarks on this clone: The sample contains more than one DNA sequence encoding this CDR3. Here the CDR3 DNA reads TGTGCCAGCAGCCCCGTCCAGGGAGGCTATGGCTACACCTTC. Translated, it gives CASSPVQGGYGYTF. The chain carries TRBV7-9 and TRBJ1-2; TRBD1 might be the D (5 bases). V lost 5 bases and J lost 4, with 14 bases in between. The CDR3 consists of 14 residues. The germline V gene encodes CDR1 SEHNR and CDR2 FQNEAQ (reference sequence).

The chain couples TRBV4-1 to TRBJ1-1; D is ambiguous. The CDR3 covers 18 residues. Trimming pared 0 bases from V and 4 bases from J, leaving 21 bases between. In germline, CDR1 is MGHRA, CDR2 YSYEKL. The CDR3 sequence: CASSQDHVRRISFTEAFF. As DNA, the CDR3 is TGCGCCAGCAGCCAAGATCACGTCAGGAGGATATCCTTCACTGAAGCTTTCTTT.

This clone was counted only a few times. This chain connects TRBV2 to TRBJ1-1; no clear D. CDR1 and CDR2 from the germline V gene are SNHLY and FYNNEI. This CDR3 is built from 12 residues. Trimming pared 4 bases from V and 3 bases from J, leaving 6 bases between. This CDR3 reads CASSGADTEAFF. As DNA, the CDR3 is TGTGCCAGCAGTGGGGCAGACACTGAAGCTTTCTTT.

The chain combines TRBV4-1 with TRBJ1-2; possible D gene TRBD1, 6 bases. CDR3 length: 17 residues. The ends were cut back, 0 bases at V and 4 bases at J, with 18 bases in the middle. The germline CDR1 and CDR2 sequences are MGHRA and YSYEKL. The CDR3 here is CASSQDTLRGATYGYTF. Here the CDR3 DNA reads TGCGCCAGCAGCCAAGATACCCTCCGGGGGGCGACCTATGGCTACACCTTC.

V and J are TRBV2 and TRBJ1-5; 7 bases map to TRBD1. The CDR3 contains 14 residues. The ends lost 6 bases at V and 7 bases at J; junction bases unmatched: 9. Germline CDR1 reads SNHLY; CDR2 reads FYNNEI. The CDR3 here is CASSETGSRQPQHF. In DNA, the CDR3 is TGTGCCAGCAGCGAGACAGGGTCCCGCCAGCCCCAGCATTTT.

Details on this clone: This CDR3 is also generated by other DNA sequences in the sample. The chain combines TRBV16 with TRBJ1-2; D is unresolved. CDR1 and CDR2 from the germline V gene are KGHSY and FQNENV. There are 14 residues in the CDR3. Trimming cost V 0 bases and J 5 bases, with 10 bases left between them. As DNA, the CDR3 is TGTGCCAGCAGCCAATCCCTCTACAGTTATGGCTACACCTTC. It translates to CASSQSLYSYGYTF.

V gene TRBV7-9 combines with J gene TRBJ1-5; D uncertain. The germline V gene has CDR1 SEHNR and CDR2 FQNEAQ (reference sequence). This CDR3 has 13 amino acids. Between the trimmed V and J ends, which lost 4 bases and 1 base, there was a span of 5 bases. The CDR3 here is CASSSSSNQPQHF. CDR3 in DNA: TGTGCCAGCAGCTCAAGCAGCAATCAGCCCCAGCATTTT.

The chain is built from TRBV27 and TRBJ1-4, with D possibly TRBD1 on 6 matching bases. Germline-derived CDR1 and CDR2 are MNHEY and SMNVEV (reference sequence). Trimming pared 0 bases from V and 12 bases from J, leaving 11 bases between. The CDR3 length is 13 residues. Here the CDR3 DNA reads TGTGCCAGCAGTTTATCGACGGGGGGGCAACTGTTTTTT. It encodes CASSLSTGGQLFF.

The chain combines TRBV6-1 with TRBJ1-5, with D tentatively TRBD1 (5 bases). CDR1 and CDR2 from the germline V gene are MNHNS and SASEGT. Trimming took 6 bases from V and 0 from J, leaving 9 bases between them. There are 14 residues in the CDR3. The CDR3 sequence: CASRGRGSNQPQHF. DNA for the CDR3: TGTGCCAGCAGGGGAAGGGGTAGCAATCAGCCCCAGCATTTT.

This clone was seen more than once but under ten times. The chain employs TRBV27 and TRBJ1-5; D is unclear. Germline assignment: CDR1 MNHEY and CDR2 SMNVEV (reference sequence). Trimming shortened V by 3 bases and J by 1 base, and 16 bases separated the two germline ends. This CDR3 has 17 residues. CDR3 in DNA: TGTGCCAGCAGTTTGGGTCCACGGGATGCCAGCAATCAGCCCCAGCATTTT. Translation gives CASSLGPRDASNQPQHF.

This clone came up a few times. This chain joins TRBV9 and TRBJ1-4; no definite D call. The germline V gene has CDR1 SGDLS and CDR2 YYNGEE. This CDR3 has 13 residues. Trimming pared 6 bases from V and 4 bases from J, leaving 10 bases between. CDR3 amino acids: CASNSHLNEKLFF. DNA of the CDR3: TGTGCCAGCAACAGCCACCTTAATGAAAAACTGTTTTTT.

The chain is built from TRBV5-4 and TRBJ2-6; D is uncertain. V shed 2 bases and J shed 0 bases, with 12 bases lying between them. Per germline, CDR1 SGHNT and CDR2 YYREEE (reference sequence). This CDR3 is 17 amino acids long. CDR3 nucleotide sequence: TGTGCCAGCAGCTTTGAGACATTGGTCTCTGGGGCCAACGTCCTGACTTTC. Protein: CASSFETLVSGANVLTF.

This chain uses TRBV2 with TRBJ1-1; D is possibly TRBD1 (6 bases). The CDR3 extends over 14 amino acids. Germline CDR1 reads SNHLY; CDR2 reads FYNNEI. The germline V and J ends were trimmed by 7 bases and 5 bases, with 17 bases remaining between them. The CDR3 is CASKPTLGATEAFF. In nucleotides, the CDR3 is TGTGCCAGCAAGCCCACCTTGGGGGCGACTGAAGCTTTCTTT.

The rearrangement links TRBV10-1 to TRBJ2-2; perhaps TRBD1 as D (6 bases). This CDR3 has 16 amino acids. V shed 7 bases and J shed 1 base, with 16 bases lying between them. Germline V gives CDR1 WNHNN, CDR2 SYGVQD (reference sequence). CDR3 nucleotides: TGCGCCAGCACTGACGGAAAGACAGGGAACACCGGGGAGCTGTTTTTT. Translating gives CASTDGKTGNTGELFF.

The V gene is TRBV28, the J gene TRBJ1-4; a weak D match, TRBD1 (5 bases). Trimming removed 6 bases from V and 8 bases from J, with 16 bases in between. The germline CDR1 and CDR2 sequences are MDHEN and SYDVKM. The CDR3 sequence is 14 residues long. CDR3 sequence: CASSMIGSGEKLFF. The CDR3 DNA reads TGTGCCAGCAGCATGATAGGGTCAGGGGAAAAACTGTTTTTT.

The chain uses TRBV7-2 and TRBJ1-5; D might be TRBD1 (5 bases). Germline V lookup: CDR1 SGHTA, CDR2 FQGNSA. The length of the CDR3 is 15 residues. Trimming took off 5 bases at V and 4 bases at J, with 15 bases between the two ends. The CDR3, as DNA: TGTGCCAGCAGCACAGACAGTTTGCGGAATCAGCCCCAGCATTTT. It encodes CASSTDSLRNQPQHF.

The chain couples TRBV6-1 to TRBJ2-7; possibly TRBD1 for D (6 bases). The germline V gene has CDR1 MNHNS and CDR2 SASEGT. Trimming shortened V by 7 bases and J by 0 bases, and 13 bases separated the two germline ends. The CDR3 is 14 amino acids. The CDR3 coding sequence is TGTGCCAGCACGAACAGGGTACGCTCCTACGAGCAGTACTTC. It codes for CASTNRVRSYEQYF.

The J gene is TRBJ1-2, the V gene TRBV14; unclear D gene. V was cut by 0 bases and J by 5 bases, with 7 bases left in between. The CDR3 sequence is 13 residues long. Germline-derived CDR1 and CDR2 are SGHDN and FVKESK. The CDR3 DNA is TGTGCCAGCAGCCAAGATATATTTTATGGCTACACCTTC. It is translated as CASSQDIFYGYTF.